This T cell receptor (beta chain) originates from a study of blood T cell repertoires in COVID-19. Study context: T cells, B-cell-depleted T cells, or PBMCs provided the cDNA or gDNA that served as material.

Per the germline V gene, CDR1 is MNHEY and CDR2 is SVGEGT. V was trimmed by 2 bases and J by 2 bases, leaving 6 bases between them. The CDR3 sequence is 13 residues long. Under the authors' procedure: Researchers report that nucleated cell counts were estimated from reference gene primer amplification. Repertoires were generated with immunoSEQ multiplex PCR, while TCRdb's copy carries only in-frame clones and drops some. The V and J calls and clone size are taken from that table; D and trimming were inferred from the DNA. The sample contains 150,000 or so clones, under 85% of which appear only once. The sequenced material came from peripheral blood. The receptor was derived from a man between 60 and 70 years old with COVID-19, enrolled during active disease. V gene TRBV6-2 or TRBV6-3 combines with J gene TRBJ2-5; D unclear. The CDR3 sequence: CASSYGRQETQYF. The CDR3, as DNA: TGTGCCAGCAGTTACGGCAGACAAGAGACCCAGTACTTC.